In this sample, the clone carrying this T cell receptor beta chain turned up once. Antigen: not known. The sample comes from a study of cytomegalovirus exposure and HLA in healthy donors. Study-level results: Productive status was seen about 90% or about 30% of the time for most TCR beta V segments in an earlier analysis.

The PCR used 60 Vbeta and 13 Jbeta primers. Sequencing used immunoSEQ multiplex PCR; TCRdb keeps in-frame clones, though not all of them. Of about 98,000 clones in the sample, about 74% were seen once. CDR1 and CDR2 from the germline V gene are LGHNA and YNFKEQ. The CDR3 has 16 residues. Trimming cost V 0 bases and J 3 bases, with 12 bases left between them. The sequence came from a man aged 60-69 years in good health and CMV-seropositive. Sample: PBMCs. This chain connects TRBV4-2 to TRBJ2-1; tentatively, D is TRBD1 (7 bases). The CDR3 bases are TGTGCCAGCAGCCAAGATCAGGGGGGCGGCTACAATGAGCAGTTCTTC. This gives the protein CASSQDQGGGYNEQFF.